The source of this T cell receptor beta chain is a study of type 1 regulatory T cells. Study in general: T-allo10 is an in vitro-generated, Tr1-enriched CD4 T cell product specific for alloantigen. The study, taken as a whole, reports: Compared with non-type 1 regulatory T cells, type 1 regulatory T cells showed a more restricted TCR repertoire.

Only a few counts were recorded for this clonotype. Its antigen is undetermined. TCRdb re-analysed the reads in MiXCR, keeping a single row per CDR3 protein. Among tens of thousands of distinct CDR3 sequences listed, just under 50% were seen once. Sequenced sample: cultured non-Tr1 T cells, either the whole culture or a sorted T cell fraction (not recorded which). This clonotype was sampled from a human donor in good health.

DNA for the CDR3: TGTGCCAGCAGCCAAGGCAACTCTCTGGACTACGAGCAGTACTTC. It yields the protein CASSQGNSLDYEQYF. The genes are TRBV4-2 and TRBJ2-7; the D is unclear. V lost 1 base to trimming and J lost 3 bases, with 13 bases between them. Germline CDR1 reads LGHNA; CDR2 reads YNFKEQ. The CDR3 is 15 residues long.